The TCR beta chain described here comes from a study of blood T cell repertoires in COVID-19 (TCRdb year 2020). With respect to the entire study: Samples from collaborators originated in the United States, Italy and Spain and spanned both the acute and convalescent phases of COVID-19. The material from the prospective study consisted of cDNA or gDNA derived from T cells, B-cell-depleted T cells, or PBMCs. Deeply sampled blood TCRbeta repertoires from subjects exposed to, actively infected with, or recovered from COVID-19 were included in the dataset. The repertoires were released in a freely available public database intended as a resource for research on the immune response to SARS-CoV-2. Samples came from the ongoing ImmuneRACE study (first 160 participants) plus 1,254 subjects from 6 global collaborators. The sample metadata nearly always contained a de-identified subject ID, COVID-19 status, age in years and sex. HLA class I and class II types, where available, came from metadata supplied by the sample provider rather than from assay-based typing. General conclusions and limits of the study: Clinical and demographic metadata were provided uncurated, with the amount varying by source and participant.

The CDR3 covers 16 residues, taking in both the cysteine and the phenylalanine. Solely the CDR3 DNA is kept, with 48 bases framed from the first base. V gives up 3 bases and J gives up 5 bases, and the segment between their germline ends measures 16 bases. The CDR1 and CDR2 encoded by the germline V gene are KGHSH and LQKENI. TCRbeta CDR3 regions were amplified from genomic DNA by means of the immunoSEQ Assay, a bias-controlled multiplex PCR. Per the authors' processing: The number of nucleated cells in each sample was estimated by amplification of reference gene primers within the assay. Sequence reads were collapsed and filtered to measure the absolute abundance of every unique TCRbeta CDR3 rearrangement. For each sample, productive Simpson clonality was calculated as the square root of Simpson's diversity index across productive rearrangements. The table was pulled from immuneACCESS by TCRdb, which kept in-frame rearrangements only. Such tables lose some clones; where checked, under half of the loss comes from unresolved V genes, and the rest has no known cause. That table gives V, J and clone size, and the DNA gave D and trimming. The sample includes roughly 340,000 clones, with 85% to 90% observed a single time. The ten largest clones add up to 7% to 8% of the sample.

Concerning this clone itself: Its antigen is not yet known. No base-level quality is on record; no much larger clone is a single base apart.

At one collaborating source in Seattle, patients were enrolled during active infection and were followed longitudinally through the course of disease. Collaborating institutions collected whole blood in K2EDTA tubes following their own protocols. For TCRbeta analysis, collaborators shipped samples as frozen whole blood, isolated PBMCs, or DNA extracted from either of those sample types. The chain is made from TRBV18 and TRBJ1-4; tentative D gene TRBD1, with 6 bases matching. This TCR was recovered from a woman in her 70s with COVID-19, enrolled during active disease. The sample taken for sequencing was peripheral blood. The CDR3 protein: CASSPPSRGGNEKLFF. The nucleotide sequence is TGTGCCAGCTCACCTCCCTCGAGGGGGGGAAATGAAAAACTGTTTTTT.